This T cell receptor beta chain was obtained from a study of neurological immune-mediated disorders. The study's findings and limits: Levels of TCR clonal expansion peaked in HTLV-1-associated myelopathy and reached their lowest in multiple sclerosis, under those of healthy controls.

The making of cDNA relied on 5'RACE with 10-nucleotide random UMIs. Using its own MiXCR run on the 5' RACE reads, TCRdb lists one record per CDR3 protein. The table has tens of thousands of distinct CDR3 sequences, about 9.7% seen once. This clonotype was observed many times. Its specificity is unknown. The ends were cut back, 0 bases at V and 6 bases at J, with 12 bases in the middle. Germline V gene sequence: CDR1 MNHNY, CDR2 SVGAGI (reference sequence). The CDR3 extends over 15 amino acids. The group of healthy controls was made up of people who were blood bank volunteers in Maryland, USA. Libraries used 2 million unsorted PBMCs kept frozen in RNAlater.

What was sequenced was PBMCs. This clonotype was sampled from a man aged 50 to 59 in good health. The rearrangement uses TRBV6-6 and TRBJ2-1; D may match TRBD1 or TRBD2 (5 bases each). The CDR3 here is CASSYSSEGRNEQFF. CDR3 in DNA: TGTGCCAGCAGTTACTCGTCCGAGGGGCGCAATGAGCAGTTCTTC.